The next 7 T cell receptor beta chains were all read from a single sample in a study of T cell changes during pregnancy in multiple sclerosis. TCRdb's copy holds only in-frame clones and misses some; the assay was immunoSEQ multiplex PCR. There are about 57,000 clones in the sample; about 91% occur only once, and nearly 0.2% lies in the top ten. The source material was CD4+ T cells from peripheral blood mononuclear cells, sampled in the second trimester of pregnancy. The receptors shown here come from a female donor with multiple sclerosis, enrolled in a pregnancy study.

V and J are TRBV7-3 and TRBJ2-1; 10 bases agree with TRBD2. With 4 bases clipped from V and 8 bases from J, the junction kept 11 bases outside the gene matches. The CDR3 spans 16 residues. Looked up from germline, CDR1 is SGHTA and CDR2 is FQGTGA. The CDR3 DNA reads TGTGCCAGCAGCTCGGCGGCTAGCGGGGGTAAAGATGAGCAGTTCTTC. Translation: CASSSAASGGKDEQFF.

The chain carries TRBV9 and TRBJ1-3, with D tentatively TRBD1 (5 bases). CDR3 length: 15 residues. CDR1 and CDR2 from the germline V gene are SGDLS and YYNGEE. V lost 0 bases to trimming and J lost 2 bases, with 9 bases between them. The DNA for the CDR3 is TGTGCCAGCAGCGTAGATGGGGGGACTGGAAACACCATATATTTT. Its protein is CASSVDGGTGNTIYF.

The V gene is TRBV28, the J gene TRBJ2-1, with 13 bases aligning to TRBD2. The CDR3 consists of 15 residues. Germline assignment: CDR1 MDHEN and CDR2 SYDVKM. The V segment lost 5 bases and the J segment 7 bases; nucleotides outside the gene matches: 5. DNA of the CDR3: TGTGCCAGCAGTCCCGGACTAGCGGGAGTGAATGAGCAGTTCTTC. Its protein product is CASSPGLAGVNEQFF.

The chain recombines TRBV19 with TRBJ2-7; 8 bases fit TRBD2. V was pared by 3 bases and J by 0 bases, with 4 bases of the junction left unmatched. CDR1 and CDR2 (germline): LNHDA, SQIVND (reference sequence). CDR3 length equals 15 residues. Written as DNA, the CDR3 is TGTGCCAGTAGTATGGCGGGGGGAGCCTCCTACGAGCAGTACTTC. Translation: CASSMAGGASYEQYF.

The chain links TRBV7-6 to TRBJ2-2, with D perhaps TRBD1 (5 bases). In germline, CDR1 is SGHVS, CDR2 FNYEAQ. CDR3 size: 16 residues. V lost 5 bases, J lost 0 bases, and 13 bases lay in between. The CDR3 loop reads CASSRNRQSNTGELFF. CDR3 sequence (DNA): TGTGCCAGCAGCCGAAACAGGCAATCGAACACCGGGGAGCTGTTTTTT.

The rearrangement joins TRBV6-1 to TRBJ1-4; 8 positions match TRBD1. J gave up 8 bases and V 6 bases, and 8 bases lay outside the gene matches. Germline V gives CDR1 MNHNS, CDR2 SASEGT. This CDR3 has 14 residues. The CDR3 nucleotides are TGTGCCAGCAGCCCCCGACAGGGGTACGAAAAACTGTTTTTT. Protein sequence: CASSPRQGYEKLFF.

About this clone itself: Distinct nucleotide sequences in the sample also encode this CDR3. The chain joins TRBV5-1 to TRBJ1-5, with D tentatively TRBD1 (6 bases). CDR1 is SGHRS, CDR2 YFSETQ, per germline. V lost 0 bases and J 1 base, leaving 8 bases between the germline ends. The CDR3 loop spans 15 amino acids. CDR3 amino acids: CASSLAGVSNQPQHF. The CDR3, as DNA: TGCGCCAGCAGCTTGGCAGGGGTGAGCAATCAGCCCCAGCATTTT.